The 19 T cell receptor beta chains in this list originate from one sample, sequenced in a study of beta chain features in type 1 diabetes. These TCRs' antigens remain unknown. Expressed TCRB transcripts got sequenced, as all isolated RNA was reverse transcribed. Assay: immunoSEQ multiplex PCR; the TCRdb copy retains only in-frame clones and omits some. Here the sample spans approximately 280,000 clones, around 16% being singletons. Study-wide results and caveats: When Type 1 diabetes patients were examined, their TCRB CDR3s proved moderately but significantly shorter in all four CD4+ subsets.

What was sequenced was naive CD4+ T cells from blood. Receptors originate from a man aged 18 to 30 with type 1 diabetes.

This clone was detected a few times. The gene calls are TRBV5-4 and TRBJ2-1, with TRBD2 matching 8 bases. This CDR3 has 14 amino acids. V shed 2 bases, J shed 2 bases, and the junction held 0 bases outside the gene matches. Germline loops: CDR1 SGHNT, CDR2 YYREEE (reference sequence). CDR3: CASSFGGAYNEQFF. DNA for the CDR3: TGTGCCAGCAGCTTCGGGGGGGCCTACAATGAGCAGTTCTTC.

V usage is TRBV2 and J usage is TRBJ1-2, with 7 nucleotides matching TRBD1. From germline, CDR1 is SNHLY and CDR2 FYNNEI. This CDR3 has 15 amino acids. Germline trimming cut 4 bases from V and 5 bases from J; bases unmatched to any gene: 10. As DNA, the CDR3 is TGTGCCAGCAGTGCCGGGGGCCAGGGGGTATATGGCTACACCTTC. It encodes CASSAGGQGVYGYTF.

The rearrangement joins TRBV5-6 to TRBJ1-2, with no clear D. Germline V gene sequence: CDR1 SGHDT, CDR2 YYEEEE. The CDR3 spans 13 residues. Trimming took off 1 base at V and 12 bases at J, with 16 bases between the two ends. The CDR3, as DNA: TGTGCCAGCAGCTTGACCCCCACGGGAGACCACACCTTC. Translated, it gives CASSLTPTGDHTF.

CDR3 nucleotide sequence: TGCGCCAGCAGCCGAGTAGCGGGGGGGCGCAATGAGCAGTTCTTC. Its protein is CASSRVAGGRNEQFF. The chain carries TRBV4-1 and TRBJ2-1, with 11 bases lining up with TRBD2. Per the germline V gene, CDR1 is MGHRA and CDR2 is YSYEKL. The CDR3 runs 15 residues. V lost 4 bases to trimming and J lost 6 bases; unmatched junction nucleotides: 5.

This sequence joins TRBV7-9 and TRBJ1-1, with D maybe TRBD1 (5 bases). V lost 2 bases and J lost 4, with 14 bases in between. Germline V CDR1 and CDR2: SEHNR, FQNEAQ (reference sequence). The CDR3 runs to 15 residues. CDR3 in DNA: TGTGCCAGCAGCTTAATCGGAGGGGCAGGCACTGAAGCTTTCTTT. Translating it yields CASSLIGGAGTEAFF.

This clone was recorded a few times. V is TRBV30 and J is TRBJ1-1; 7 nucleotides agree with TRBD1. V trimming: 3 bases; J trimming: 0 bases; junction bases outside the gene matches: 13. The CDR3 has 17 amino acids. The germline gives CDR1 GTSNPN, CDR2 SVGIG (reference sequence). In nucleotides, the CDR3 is TGTGCCTGGAGCACCATCGGGACAGCCGAGTTGAACACTGAAGCTTTCTTT. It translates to CAWSTIGTAELNTEAFF.

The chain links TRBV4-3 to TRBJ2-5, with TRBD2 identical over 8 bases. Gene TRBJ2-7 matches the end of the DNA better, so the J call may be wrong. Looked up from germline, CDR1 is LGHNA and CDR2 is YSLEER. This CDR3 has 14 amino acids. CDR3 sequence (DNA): TGCGCCAGCAGCCAGGCGACTAGCGTCCACGAGCAGTACTTC. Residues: CASSQATSVHEQYF.

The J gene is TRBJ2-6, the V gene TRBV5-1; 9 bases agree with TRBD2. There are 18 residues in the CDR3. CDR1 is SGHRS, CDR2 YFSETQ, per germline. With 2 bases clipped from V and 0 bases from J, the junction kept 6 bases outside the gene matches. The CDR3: CASSFGLAYNSGANVLTF. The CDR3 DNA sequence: TGCGCCAGCAGCTTCGGACTAGCGTACAACTCTGGGGCCAACGTCCTGACTTTC.

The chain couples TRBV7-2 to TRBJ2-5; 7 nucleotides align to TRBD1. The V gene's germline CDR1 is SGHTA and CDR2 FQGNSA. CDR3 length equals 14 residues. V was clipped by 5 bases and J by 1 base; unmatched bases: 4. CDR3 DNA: TGTGCCAGCAGCCCGGGACAGAGCCAAGAGACCCAGTACTTC. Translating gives CASSPGQSQETQYF.

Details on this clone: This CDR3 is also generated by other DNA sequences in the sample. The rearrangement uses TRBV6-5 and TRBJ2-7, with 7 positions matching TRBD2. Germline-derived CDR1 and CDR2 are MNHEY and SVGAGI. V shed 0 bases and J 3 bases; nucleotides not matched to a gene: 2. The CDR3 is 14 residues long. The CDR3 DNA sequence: TGTGCCAGCAGTTACTCCTCGGGGGGCTACGAGCAGTACTTC. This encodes CASSYSSGGYEQYF.

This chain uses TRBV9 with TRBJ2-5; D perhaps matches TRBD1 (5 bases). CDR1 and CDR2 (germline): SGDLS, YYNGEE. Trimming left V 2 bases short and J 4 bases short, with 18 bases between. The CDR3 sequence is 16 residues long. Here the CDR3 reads CASSVSPARVGETQYF. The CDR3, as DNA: TGTGCCAGCAGCGTGTCCCCTGCCAGGGTGGGAGAGACCCAGTACTTC.

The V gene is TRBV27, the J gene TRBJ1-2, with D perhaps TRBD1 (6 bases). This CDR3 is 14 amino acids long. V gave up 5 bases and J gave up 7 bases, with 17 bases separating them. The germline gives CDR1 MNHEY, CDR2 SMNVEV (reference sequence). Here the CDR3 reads CASSLQAGVRGYTF. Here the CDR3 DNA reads TGTGCCAGCAGTCTCCAGGCAGGGGTTCGTGGCTACACCTTC.

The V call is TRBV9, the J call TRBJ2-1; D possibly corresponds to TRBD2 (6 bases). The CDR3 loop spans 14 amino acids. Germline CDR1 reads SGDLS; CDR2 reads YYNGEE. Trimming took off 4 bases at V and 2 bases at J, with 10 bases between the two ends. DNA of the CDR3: TGTGCCAGCAGCCCGGGGGTGACCTACAATGAGCAGTTCTTC. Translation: CASSPGVTYNEQFF.

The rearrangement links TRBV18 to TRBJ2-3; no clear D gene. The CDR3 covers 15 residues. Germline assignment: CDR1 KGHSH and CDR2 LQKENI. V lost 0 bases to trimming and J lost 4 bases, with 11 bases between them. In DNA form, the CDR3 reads TGTGCCAGCTCACCACCGGGCGAGAACTCAGATACGCAGTATTTT. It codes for CASSPPGENSDTQYF.

The CDR3 region is CASGPGGGRSYEQYF. The CDR3 DNA follows: TGTGCCAGTGGACCTGGGGGGGGCAGGTCCTACGAGCAGTACTTC. This chain connects TRBV19 to TRBJ2-7, with D possibly TRBD2 on 7 matching bases. This CDR3 region has 15 residues. V lost 8 bases and J 1 base, leaving 18 bases between the germline ends. The V gene's germline CDR1 is LNHDA and CDR2 SQIVND (reference sequence).

DNA for the CDR3: TGCGCCAGCAGCCAAGAAGGAAGGGGGCGAGGCAATCAGCCCCAGCATTTT. Translating gives CASSQEGRGRGNQPQHF. The chain couples TRBV4-1 to TRBJ1-5; 7 nucleotides line up with TRBD1. V lost 0 bases and J lost 2; bases outside the gene matches: 7. Germline CDR1 reads MGHRA; CDR2 reads YSYEKL. CDR3 length: 17 residues.

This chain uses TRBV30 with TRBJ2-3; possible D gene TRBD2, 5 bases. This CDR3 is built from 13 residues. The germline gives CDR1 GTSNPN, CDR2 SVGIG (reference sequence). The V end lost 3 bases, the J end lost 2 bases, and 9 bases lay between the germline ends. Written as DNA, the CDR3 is TGTGCCTGGAGCGGGATAAACACAGATACGCAGTATTTT. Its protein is CAWSGINTDTQYF. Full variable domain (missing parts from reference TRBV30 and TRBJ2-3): SQTIHQWPATLVQPVGSPLSLECTVEGTSNPNLYWYRQAAGRGLQLLFYSVGIGQISSEVPQNLSASRPQDRQFILSSKKLLLSDSGFYLCAWSGINTDTQYFGPGTRLTVL.

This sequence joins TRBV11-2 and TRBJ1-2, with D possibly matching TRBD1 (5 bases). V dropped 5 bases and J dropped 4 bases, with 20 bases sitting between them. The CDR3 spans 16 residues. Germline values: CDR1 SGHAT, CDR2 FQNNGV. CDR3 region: CASSPNPATVTYGYTF. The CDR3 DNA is TGTGCCAGCAGCCCCAATCCGGCGACAGTGACCTATGGCTACACCTTC.

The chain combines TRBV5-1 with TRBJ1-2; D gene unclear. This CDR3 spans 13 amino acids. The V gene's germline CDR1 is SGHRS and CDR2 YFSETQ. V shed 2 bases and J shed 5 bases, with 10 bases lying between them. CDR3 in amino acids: CASSFAPTYGYTF. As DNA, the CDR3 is TGCGCCAGCAGCTTTGCACCGACATATGGCTACACCTTC.